This TCR beta chain was documented in a study of T cell responses to AZD1222 COVID-19 vaccine. The CDR3 totals 15 residues. The V gene end was trimmed by 4 bases and the J gene end by 2 bases; junction bases not matched to a gene: 2. Germline CDR1 is SGHTA and CDR2 is FQGNSA. Method: immunoSEQ multiplex PCR; TCRdb's copy keeps in-frame clones and lacks some. This table holds 100,000 to 120,000 clones, roughly four fifths found once. Sequenced here: peripheral blood, sampled on day 0 of AZD1222 vaccination. The V and J genes are TRBV7-2 and TRBJ2-6, with 7 positions matching TRBD1. This receptor was taken from an adult in good health. CDR3: CASSYQGAGANVLTF. In nucleotides, the CDR3 is TGTGCCAGCAGCTACCAGGGGGCTGGGGCCAACGTCCTGACTTTC.